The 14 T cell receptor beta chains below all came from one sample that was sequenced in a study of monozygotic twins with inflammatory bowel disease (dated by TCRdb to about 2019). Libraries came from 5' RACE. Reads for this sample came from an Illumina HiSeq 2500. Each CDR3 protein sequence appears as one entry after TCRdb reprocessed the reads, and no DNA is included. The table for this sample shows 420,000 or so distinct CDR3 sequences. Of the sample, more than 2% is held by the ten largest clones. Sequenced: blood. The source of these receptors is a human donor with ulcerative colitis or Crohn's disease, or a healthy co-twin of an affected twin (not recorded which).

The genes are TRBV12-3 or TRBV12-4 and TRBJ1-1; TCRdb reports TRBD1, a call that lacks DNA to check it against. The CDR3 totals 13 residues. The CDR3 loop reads CASSFNGATEAFF.

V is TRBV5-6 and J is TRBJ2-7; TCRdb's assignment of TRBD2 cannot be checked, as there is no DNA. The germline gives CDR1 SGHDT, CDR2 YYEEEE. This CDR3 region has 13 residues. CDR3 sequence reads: CASSWRGTYEQYF.

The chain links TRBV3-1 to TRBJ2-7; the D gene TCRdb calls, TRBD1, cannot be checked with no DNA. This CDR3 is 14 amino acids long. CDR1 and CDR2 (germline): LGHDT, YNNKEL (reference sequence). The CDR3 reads CASSHRGLSYEQYF.

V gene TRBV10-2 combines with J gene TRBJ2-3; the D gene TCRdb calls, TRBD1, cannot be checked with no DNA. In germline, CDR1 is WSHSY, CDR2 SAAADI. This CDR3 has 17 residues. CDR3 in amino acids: CASSEPWTGGSSDTQYF.

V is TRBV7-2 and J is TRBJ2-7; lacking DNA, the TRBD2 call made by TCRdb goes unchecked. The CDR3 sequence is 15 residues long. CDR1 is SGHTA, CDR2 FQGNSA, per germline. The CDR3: CASSLVGGGHYEQYF. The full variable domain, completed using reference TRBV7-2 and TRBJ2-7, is GAGVSQSPSNKVTEKGKDVELRCDPISGHTALYWYRQSLGQGLEFLIYFQGNSAPDKSGLPSDRFSAERTGGSVSTLTIQRTQQEDSAVYLCASSLVGGGHYEQYFGPGTRLTVT.

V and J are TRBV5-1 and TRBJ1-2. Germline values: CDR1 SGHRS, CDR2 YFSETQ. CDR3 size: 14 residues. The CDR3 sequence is CASSLQTTNYGYTF.

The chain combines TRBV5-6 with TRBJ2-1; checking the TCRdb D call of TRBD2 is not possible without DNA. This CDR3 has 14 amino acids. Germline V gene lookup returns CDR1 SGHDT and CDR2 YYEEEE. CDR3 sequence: CASSKGTSATEQFF.

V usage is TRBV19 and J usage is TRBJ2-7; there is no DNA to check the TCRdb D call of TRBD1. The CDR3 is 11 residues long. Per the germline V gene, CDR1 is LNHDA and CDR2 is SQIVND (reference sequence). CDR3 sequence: CASGQVYEQYF.

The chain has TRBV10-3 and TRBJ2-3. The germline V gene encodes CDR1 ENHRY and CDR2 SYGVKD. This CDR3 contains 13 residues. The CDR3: CAISGIFADTQYF.

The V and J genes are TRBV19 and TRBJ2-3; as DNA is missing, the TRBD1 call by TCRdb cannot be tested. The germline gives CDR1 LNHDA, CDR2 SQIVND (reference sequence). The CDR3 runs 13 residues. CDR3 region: CASSRGGWDTQYF.

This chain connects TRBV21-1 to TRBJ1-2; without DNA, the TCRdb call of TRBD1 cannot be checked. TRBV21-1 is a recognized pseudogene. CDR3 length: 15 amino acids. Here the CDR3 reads CASSKGEGQSRGYTF.

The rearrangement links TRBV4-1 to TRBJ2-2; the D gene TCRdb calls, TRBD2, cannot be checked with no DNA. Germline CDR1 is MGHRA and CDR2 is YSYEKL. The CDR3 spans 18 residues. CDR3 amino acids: CASSGRLAGGPNTGELFF.

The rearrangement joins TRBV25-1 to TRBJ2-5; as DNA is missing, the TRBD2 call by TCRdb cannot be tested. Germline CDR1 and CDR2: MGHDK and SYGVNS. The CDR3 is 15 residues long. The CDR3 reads CASSSWTSGKETQYF.

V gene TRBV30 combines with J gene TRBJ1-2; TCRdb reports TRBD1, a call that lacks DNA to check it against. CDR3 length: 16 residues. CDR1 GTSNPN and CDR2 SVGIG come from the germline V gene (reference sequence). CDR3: CAWTTIFTQAPSGYTF. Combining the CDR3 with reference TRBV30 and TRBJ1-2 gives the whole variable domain SQTIHQWPATLVQPVGSPLSLECTVEGTSNPNLYWYRQAAGRGLQLLFYSVGIGQISSEVPQNLSASRPQDRQFILSSKKLLLSDSGFYLCAWTTIFTQAPSGYTFGSGTRLTVV.